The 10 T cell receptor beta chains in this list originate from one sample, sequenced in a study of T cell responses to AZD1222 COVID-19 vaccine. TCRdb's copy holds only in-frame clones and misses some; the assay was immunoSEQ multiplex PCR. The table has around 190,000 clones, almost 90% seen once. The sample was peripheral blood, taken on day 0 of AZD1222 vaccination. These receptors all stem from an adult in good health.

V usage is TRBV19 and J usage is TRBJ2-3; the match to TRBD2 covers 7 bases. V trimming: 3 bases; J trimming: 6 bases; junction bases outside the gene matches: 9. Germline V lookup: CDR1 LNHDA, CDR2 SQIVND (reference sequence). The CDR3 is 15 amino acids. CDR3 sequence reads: CASSIVGGSGDTQYF. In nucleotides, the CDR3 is TGTGCCAGTAGTATCGTAGGCGGGAGCGGGGATACGCAGTATTTT.

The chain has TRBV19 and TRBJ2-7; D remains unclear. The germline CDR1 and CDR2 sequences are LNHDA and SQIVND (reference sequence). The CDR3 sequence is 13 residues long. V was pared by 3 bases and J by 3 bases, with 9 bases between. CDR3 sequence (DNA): TGTGCCAGTAGTATCGGGTACAACTACGAGCAGTACTTC. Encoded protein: CASSIGYNYEQYF. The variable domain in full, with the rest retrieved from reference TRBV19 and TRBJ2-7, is DGGITQSPKYLFRKEGQNVTLSCEQNLNHDAMYWYRQDPGQGLRLIYYSQIVNDFQKGDIAEGYSVSREKKESFPLTVTSAQKNPTAFYLCASSIGYNYEQYFGPGTRLTVT.

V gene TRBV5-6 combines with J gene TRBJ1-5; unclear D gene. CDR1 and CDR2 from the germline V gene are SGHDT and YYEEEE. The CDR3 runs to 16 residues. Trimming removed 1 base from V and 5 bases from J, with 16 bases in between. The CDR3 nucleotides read TGTGCCAGCAGCTTGAGGCGGGGTCGGTTGGATCAGCCCCAGCATTTT. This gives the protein CASSLRRGRLDQPQHF.

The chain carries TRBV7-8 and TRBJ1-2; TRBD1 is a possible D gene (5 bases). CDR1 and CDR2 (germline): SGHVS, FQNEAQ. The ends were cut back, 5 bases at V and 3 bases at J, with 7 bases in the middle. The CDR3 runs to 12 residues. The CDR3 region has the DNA TGTGCCAGCAGCCCGACAGACTATGGCTACACCTTC. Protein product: CASSPTDYGYTF. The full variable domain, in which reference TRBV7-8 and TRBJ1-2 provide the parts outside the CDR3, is GAGVSQSPRYKVAKRGQDVALRCDPISGHVSLFWYQQALGQGPEFLTYFQNEAQLDKSGLPSDRFFAERPEGSVSTLKIQRTQQEDSAVYLCASSPTDYGYTFGSGTRLTVV.

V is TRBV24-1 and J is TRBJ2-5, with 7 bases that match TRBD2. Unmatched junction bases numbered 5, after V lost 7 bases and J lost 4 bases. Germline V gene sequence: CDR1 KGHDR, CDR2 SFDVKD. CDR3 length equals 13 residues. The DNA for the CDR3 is TGTGCCACCAGCCTGGGAGGGGCAGAGACCCAGTACTTC. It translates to CATSLGGAETQYF.

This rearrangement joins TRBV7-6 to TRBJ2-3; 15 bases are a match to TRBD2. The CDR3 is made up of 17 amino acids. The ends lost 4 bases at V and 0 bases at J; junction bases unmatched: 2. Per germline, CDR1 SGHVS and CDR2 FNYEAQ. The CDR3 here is CASSWGTSGGSTDTQYF. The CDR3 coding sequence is TGTGCCAGCAGCTGGGGGACTAGCGGGGGGAGCACAGATACGCAGTATTTT. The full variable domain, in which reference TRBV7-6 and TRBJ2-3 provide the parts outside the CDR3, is GAGVSQSPRYKVTKRGQDVALRCDPISGHVSLYWYRQALGQGPEFLTYFNYEAQQDKSGLPNDRFSAERPEGSISTLTIQRTEQRDSAMYRCASSWGTSGGSTDTQYFGPGTRLTVL.

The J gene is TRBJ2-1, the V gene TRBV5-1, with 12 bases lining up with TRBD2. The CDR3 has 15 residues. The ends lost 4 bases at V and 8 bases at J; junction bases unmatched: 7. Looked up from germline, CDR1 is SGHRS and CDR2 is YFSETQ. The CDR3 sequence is CASSTASGRAHEQFF. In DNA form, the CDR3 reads TGCGCCAGCAGCACCGCTAGCGGGAGGGCACATGAGCAGTTCTTC.

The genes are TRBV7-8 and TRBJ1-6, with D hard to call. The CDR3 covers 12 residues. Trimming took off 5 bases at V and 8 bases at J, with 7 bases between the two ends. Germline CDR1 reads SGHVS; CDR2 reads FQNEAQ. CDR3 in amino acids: CASSLSYSPLHF. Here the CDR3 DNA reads TGTGCCAGCAGCCTCTCCTATTCACCCCTCCACTTT.

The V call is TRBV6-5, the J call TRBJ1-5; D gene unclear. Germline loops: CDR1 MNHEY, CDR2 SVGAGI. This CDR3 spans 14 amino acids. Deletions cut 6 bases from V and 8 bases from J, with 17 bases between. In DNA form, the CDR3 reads TGTGCCAGCAGCTTGGGGATCCCCCCGGAGCCCCAGCATTTT. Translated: CASSLGIPPEPQHF.

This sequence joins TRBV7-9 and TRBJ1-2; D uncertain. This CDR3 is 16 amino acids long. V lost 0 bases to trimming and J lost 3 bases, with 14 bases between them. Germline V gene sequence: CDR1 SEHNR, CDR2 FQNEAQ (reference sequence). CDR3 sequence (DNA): TGTGCCAGCAGCTTAGCGCAGCCAGTAGCCCACTATGGCTACACCTTC. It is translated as CASSLAQPVAHYGYTF.